The clone carrying this TCR beta chain is medium-sized by share. Antigen specificity is unknown. These data belong to a study of T cell repertoires in cytomegalovirus infection. Overall study results and limits: Dominating the ex vivo response were TCR beta clonotypes that were CMV-specific and HLA-C-restricted.

TCRdb re-analysed the reads in MiXCR, keeping a single row per CDR3 protein. The table includes approximately 400,000 distinct CDR3 sequences, 31% detected once. This CDR3 has 15 residues. The J segment lost 4 bases and the V segment lost 2 bases, leaving 7 bases of the junction unmatched. Sequencing input: PBMCs. The chain uses TRBV12-3 or TRBV12-4 and TRBJ1-2, with 7 bases lining up with TRBD1. This TCR was sampled from a human donor in good health (CMV status not recorded). Some clones in this sample may be carry-over from other donors' samples. The DNA for the CDR3 is TGTGCCAGCAGTTTAATCCAGGGGGGGGCCTATGGCTACACCTTC. This codes for CASSLIQGGAYGYTF.